This entry features one T cell receptor (beta chain) sequence. These data come from a study of cytomegalovirus exposure and HLA in healthy donors. Across the study: Of the donors genotyped, several hundred in all, 81% fell in the Caucasian-associated ancestry cluster.

The CDR3 covers 15 residues. Germline V gives CDR1 MNHEY, CDR2 SMNVEV (reference sequence). Primers for the PCR totalled 60 Vbeta and 13 Jbeta. Assay: immunoSEQ multiplex PCR; the TCRdb copy retains only in-frame clones and omits some. The sample totals 200,000 to 250,000 clones. The source of this sequence is a woman in her 30s in good health and CMV-seropositive. This sequence joins TRBV27 and TRBJ2-5; TRBD1 agrees at 7 bases. The better agreement between TRBJ2-7 and the DNA end casts doubt on the J call. Sample: PBMCs. CDR3 bases: TGTGCCAGCAGTTTAAAGGACAGGATTGCCTACGAGCAGTACTTC. Translation gives CASSLKDRIAYEQYF.